A single sample gave rise to the 20 T cell receptor beta chains below, sequenced in a study of cytotoxic CD8 clonotypes in ibrutinib-treated CLL. Here immunoSEQ multiplex PCR was the method, and the copy in TCRdb shows in-frame clones only, minus some. The sample records under 35,000 clones, approximately 71% being singletons. Sequencing used PBMCs, obtained after 24 months of ibrutinib treatment. These receptors originate from a human donor with chronic lymphocytic leukemia.

The rearrangement links TRBV28 to TRBJ1-5, with TRBD1 matching 7 bases. CDR1 MDHEN and CDR2 SYDVKM come from the germline V gene. The CDR3 contains 15 residues. V lost 1 base, J lost 4 bases, and 4 bases stayed unmatched. Here the CDR3 DNA reads TGTGCCAGCAGTTTATCGGACAGGCGTAATCAGCCCCAGCATTTT. Its translation: CASSLSDRRNQPQHF.

The rearrangement uses TRBV6-5 and TRBJ2-3; no reliable D call. Trimming removed 7 bases from V and 4 bases from J, with 15 bases in between. Germline values: CDR1 MNHEY, CDR2 SVGAGI. The CDR3 is 14 residues long. The CDR3 loop is CASTLGSAADTQYF. The CDR3 region has the DNA TGTGCCAGCACCTTAGGTTCCGCGGCAGATACGCAGTATTTT.

The chain couples TRBV4-2 to TRBJ2-3; TRBD2 aligns across 10 bases. CDR1 is LGHNA and CDR2 is YNFKEQ in the germline V gene. Germline trimming cut 6 bases from V and 5 bases from J; bases unmatched to any gene: 11. The CDR3 loop spans 16 amino acids. Here the CDR3 reads CASSLLLAGGIDTQYF. Here the CDR3 DNA reads TGTGCCAGCAGTCTACTTTTAGCGGGGGGTATAGATACGCAGTATTTT.

V usage is TRBV4-1 and J usage is TRBJ1-2, with 7 nucleotides matching TRBD1. V trimming: 1 base; J trimming: 1 base; junction bases outside the gene matches: 6. CDR3 length: 16 residues. Per germline, CDR1 MGHRA and CDR2 YSYEKL. The CDR3 is CASSQGQGEGNYGYTF. CDR3 nucleotide sequence: TGCGCCAGCAGCCAAGGTCAGGGGGAAGGTAACTATGGCTACACCTTC.

This clone was recorded a few times. The V gene is TRBV29-1, the J gene TRBJ1-2; D call uncertain. The V gene's germline CDR1 is SQVTM and CDR2 ANQGSEA. With 4 bases removed from V and 0 bases from J, the gap between germline ends came to 12 bases. The CDR3 consists of 14 residues. Here the CDR3 reads CSVVVTFSNYGYTF. CDR3 DNA: TGCAGCGTTGTAGTGACCTTCTCTAACTATGGCTACACCTTC.

The CDR3 here is CASSRLTDALHF. The CDR3 coding sequence is TGTGCCAGCTCCCGGCTCACTGATGCCCTCCACTTT. The chain is built from TRBV18 and TRBJ1-6; no definite D call. This CDR3 is 12 amino acids long. From germline, CDR1 is KGHSH and CDR2 LQKENI. The V gene lost 6 bases and the J gene lost 14 bases, with 14 bases spanning the gap.

The chain is built from TRBV11-2 and TRBJ2-7; tentatively, D is TRBD1 (6 bases). Per the germline V gene, CDR1 is SGHAT and CDR2 is FQNNGV. This CDR3 region has 14 residues. The V and J ends lost 4 bases and 6 bases respectively, with 16 bases between them. The CDR3 DNA follows: TGTGCCAGCAGCTCATCTCTGACAGGAACCGAGCAGTACTTC. Encoded protein: CASSSSLTGTEQYF.

The rearrangement uses TRBV6-1 and TRBJ2-5; unclear D gene. V shed 4 bases and J shed 1 base, with 7 bases lying between them. Germline CDR1 reads MNHNS; CDR2 reads SASEGT. The CDR3 runs to 13 residues. The CDR3 DNA sequence: TGTGCCAGCAGTGGTTCAGTCCAAGAGACCCAGTACTTC. Its translation is CASSGSVQETQYF.

This clone was counted a few times. This sequence joins TRBV18 and TRBJ1-1; D may be TRBD1 (6 bases). The CDR3 contains 13 residues. CDR1 KGHSH and CDR2 LQKENI come from the germline V gene. The V and J ends lost 6 bases and 5 bases respectively, with 13 bases between them. This chain's CDR3 is CASSPRQDTEAFF. The CDR3 region has the DNA TGTGCCAGCTCGCCTCGACAGGATACTGAAGCTTTCTTT.

This clone showed up just once. The chain employs TRBV7-8 and TRBJ2-1; no firm D call. CDR1 and CDR2 from the germline V gene are SGHVS and FQNEAQ. The CDR3 spans 13 residues. Trimming stripped 2 bases from V and 5 bases from J, with 7 bases between. CDR3 sequence (DNA): TGTGCCAGCAGCTTACTCGGCGACAATGAGCAGTTCTTC. As protein: CASSLLGDNEQFF.

The CDR3 spells CASSDSGGMNTEAFF. The CDR3 DNA sequence: TGTGCCAGCAGCGATAGTGGGGGAATGAACACTGAAGCTTTCTTT. The V call is TRBV9, the J call TRBJ1-1, with D possibly matching TRBD1 (5 bases). The CDR3 runs 15 residues. Germline V lookup: CDR1 SGDLS, CDR2 YYNGEE. Between the trimmed V and J ends, which lost 3 bases and 0 bases, there was a span of 12 bases. The whole variable domain, filled in from reference TRBV9 and TRBJ1-1, reads DSGVTQTPKHLITATGQRVTLRCSPRSGDLSVYWYQQSLDQGLQFLIQYYNGEERAKGNILERFSAQQFPDLHSELNLSSLELGDSALYFCASSDSGGMNTEAFFGQGTRLTVV.

This chain links TRBV28 with TRBJ2-3, with D possibly matching TRBD1 (5 bases). V lost 11 bases to trimming and J lost 2 bases, with 17 bases between them. Germline CDR1 is MDHEN and CDR2 is SYDVKM. This CDR3 has 14 residues. CDR3 coding DNA: TGTGCCTCCAGCAATGGGGCCTCCACAGATACGCAGTATTTT. It encodes CASSNGASTDTQYF.

The chain couples TRBV9 to TRBJ2-1; 7 positions agree with TRBD2. Losses at the gene ends were 1 base for V and 10 bases for J; bases not matched to a gene: 11. This CDR3 is 15 amino acids long. Germline V gene lookup returns CDR1 SGDLS and CDR2 YYNGEE. CDR3 in amino acids: CASSVSGAPGLEQFF. CDR3 in DNA: TGTGCCAGCAGCGTAAGCGGGGCTCCGGGTCTAGAGCAGTTCTTC.

The chain is built from TRBV30 and TRBJ2-5; D perhaps matches TRBD1 (5 bases). Germline values: CDR1 GTSNPN, CDR2 SVGIG (reference sequence). The CDR3 runs to 14 residues. Trimming pared 1 base from V and 3 bases from J, leaving 12 bases between. Here the CDR3 reads CAWSGQGMEETQYF. The CDR3 DNA reads TGTGCCTGGAGTGGCCAGGGAATGGAAGAGACCCAGTACTTC. Supplemented by reference TRBV30 and TRBJ2-5, the full variable domain reads SQTIHQWPATLVQPVGSPLSLECTVEGTSNPNLYWYRQAAGRGLQLLFYSVGIGQISSEVPQNLSASRPQDRQFILSSKKLLLSDSGFYLCAWSGQGMEETQYFGPGTRLLVL.

This clone was seen a handful of times. The J gene is TRBJ2-5, the V gene TRBV5-1, with 7 bases aligning to TRBD1. V lost 4 bases and J lost 5; bases outside the gene matches: 14. The germline V gene has CDR1 SGHRS and CDR2 YFSETQ. CDR3 size: 16 residues. The CDR3 reads CASSATGTVPGETQYF. The DNA of the CDR3 is TGCGCCAGCAGCGCAACCGGGACAGTCCCCGGGGAGACCCAGTACTTC.

The chain is built from TRBV5-1 and TRBJ2-5, with 8 bases aligning to TRBD1. Germline V CDR1 and CDR2: SGHRS, YFSETQ. The CDR3 is 14 residues long. Germline trimming cut 4 bases from V and 5 bases from J; bases unmatched to any gene: 7. CDR3 nucleotides: TGCGCCAGCAGCCTGTCCGGACAGGGTGAGACCCAGTACTTC. Residues: CASSLSGQGETQYF.

The chain recombines TRBV27 with TRBJ2-3, with 7 bases matching TRBD2. Germline V gives CDR1 MNHEY, CDR2 SMNVEV (reference sequence). CDR3 length: 18 amino acids. The J segment lost 2 bases and the V segment lost 4 bases, leaving 15 bases of the junction unmatched. The CDR3 is CASSYQSIGGGYTDTQYF. In DNA, the CDR3 is TGTGCCAGCAGTTATCAGAGTATTGGGGGGGGATACACAGATACGCAGTATTTT.

The chain combines TRBV25-1 with TRBJ2-7; maybe TRBD1 (7 bases). The CDR3 loop spans 14 amino acids. From germline, CDR1 is MGHDK and CDR2 SYGVNS. V shed 4 bases and J shed 2 bases, with 12 bases lying between them. The CDR3 region has the DNA TGTGCCAGCAGTGCAGGGGGGCCCCCCTACGAGCAGTACTTC. Protein product: CASSAGGPPYEQYF.

The genes are TRBV7-9 and TRBJ2-4; TRBD2 might be the D (6 bases). Trimming took off 4 bases at V and 6 bases at J, with 22 bases between the two ends. Per germline, CDR1 SEHNR and CDR2 FQNEAQ (reference sequence). This CDR3 is built from 17 residues. The CDR3 loop is CASSSGGIDPRGNIQYF. In nucleotides, the CDR3 is TGTGCCAGCAGCTCCGGCGGGATCGACCCTAGGGGAAACATTCAGTACTTC. Based on the CDR3 plus reference TRBV7-9 and TRBJ2-4, the full variable domain is DTGVSQNPRHKITKRGQNVTFRCDPISEHNRLYWYRQTLGQGPEFLTYFQNEAQLEKSRLLSDRFSAERPKGSFSTLEIQRTEQGDSAMYLCASSSGGIDPRGNIQYFGAGTRLSVL.

This chain connects TRBV7-6 to TRBJ2-3, with D possibly matching TRBD2 (5 bases). The germline gives CDR1 SGHVS, CDR2 FNYEAQ. V shed 5 bases and J shed 1 base, with 19 bases lying between them. CDR3 length: 17 residues. The CDR3 DNA follows: TGTGCCAGCAGCCCCCTTTTGTTAGCGTCCGGCACAGATACGCAGTATTTT. It is translated as CASSPLLLASGTDTQYF.